One sample yielded the 8 T cell receptor beta chains listed below, sequenced in a study of memory CD4+ T cells and cytomegalovirus serostatus. Single viable CD3+CD4+CD8-CD45RO+ cells were sorted as the memory CD4+ T cells. Clones were sequenced by immunoSEQ multiplex PCR, and TCRdb holds only the in-frame ones, with some missing. The table includes about 92,000 clones, roughly 80% detected once. The sample was memory CD4+ T cells from blood. The receptors stem from an adult in good health and CMV-seropositive.

The chain couples TRBV7-2 to TRBJ2-5, with TRBD2 as a possible D gene (5 bases). The V end was cut by 0 bases, the J end by 0 bases, with 8 bases between. This CDR3 region has 15 residues. CDR1 and CDR2 (germline): SGHTA, FQGNSA. CDR3 coding DNA: TGTGCCAGCAGCTTAGCCAGCGGTTACCAAGAGACCCAGTACTTC. This gives the protein CASSLASGYQETQYF.

The chain links TRBV5-1 to TRBJ2-7; D is unresolved. V lost 1 base and J lost 0, with 8 bases in between. Per the germline V gene, CDR1 is SGHRS and CDR2 is YFSETQ. This CDR3 is built from 14 residues. CDR3 sequence reads: CASSLSTPSYEQYF. The CDR3 DNA follows: TGCGCCAGCAGCTTGAGCACCCCCTCCTACGAGCAGTACTTC.

The gene calls are TRBV7-8 and TRBJ1-1; possibly TRBD1 for D (6 bases). Germline lookup yields CDR1 SGHVS and CDR2 FQNEAQ. This CDR3 contains 15 residues. V lost 5 bases and J 6 bases, leaving 19 bases between the germline ends. CDR3 loop: CASSGSGGRGSEAFF. CDR3 bases: TGTGCCAGCAGCGGGAGTGGGGGGCGGGGGTCTGAAGCTTTCTTT. The full variable domain, completed using reference TRBV7-8 and TRBJ1-1, is GAGVSQSPRYKVAKRGQDVALRCDPISGHVSLFWYQQALGQGPEFLTYFQNEAQLDKSGLPSDRFFAERPEGSVSTLKIQRTQQEDSAVYLCASSGSGGRGSEAFFGQGTRLTVV.

The gene calls are TRBV2 and TRBJ2-2; TRBD1 aligns across 9 bases. Matching the DNA end better, TRBJ1-3 makes the J call doubtful. Germline V CDR1 and CDR2: SNHLY, FYNNEI. The CDR3 covers 15 residues. Here the CDR3 reads CASSQQGAAGNTIYF. The CDR3 bases are TGTGCCAGCAGCCAACAGGGGGCAGCAGGAAACACCATATATTTT.

V is TRBV7-9 and J is TRBJ2-2; unclear D gene. CDR1 and CDR2 from the germline V gene are SEHNR and FQNEAQ (reference sequence). Trimming cost V 0 bases and J 7 bases, with 12 bases left between them. The CDR3 sequence is 15 residues long. The CDR3 loop is CASSLAVLASGELFF. The CDR3 DNA follows: TGTGCCAGCAGCTTAGCGGTTCTGGCTAGCGGGGAGCTGTTTTTT.

The rearrangement links TRBV29-1 to TRBJ1-2; D may be TRBD1 (5 bases). Trimming pared 0 bases from V and 6 bases from J, leaving 23 bases between. Germline V gene lookup returns CDR1 SQVTM and CDR2 ANQGSEA. The CDR3 contains 17 residues. As DNA, the CDR3 is TGCAGCGTTGAAGATAGAGGGGAGTCAGCCAGGGCGGATGGCTACACCTTC. This gives the protein CSVEDRGESARADGYTF.

The chain is built from TRBV4-1 and TRBJ2-1; the match to TRBD1 covers 9 bases. Per the germline V gene, CDR1 is MGHRA and CDR2 is YSYEKL. The CDR3 runs to 18 residues. J lost 0 bases, V lost 4 bases, and 10 bases had no gene match. The CDR3 DNA sequence: TGCGCCAGCAGCCGGGGACAGGGCCCCCGTAGCTCCTACAATGAGCAGTTCTTC. The encoded protein is CASSRGQGPRSSYNEQFF.

This clone was detected once. V usage is TRBV7-2 and J usage is TRBJ1-2; D might be TRBD1 (6 bases). V lost 8 bases, J lost 6 bases, and 25 bases lay in between. The CDR3 runs to 16 residues. Germline-derived CDR1 and CDR2 are SGHTA and FQGNSA. CDR3 sequence: CASGGYDRIWSNGYTF. The CDR3 bases are TGTGCCAGCGGGGGCTATGACAGAATCTGGTCGAATGGCTACACCTTC.